These T cell receptor beta chains were read from a single sample in a study of cytomegalovirus exposure and HLA in healthy donors. Libraries were prepared by immunoSEQ multiplex PCR; TCRdb keeps only in-frame clonotypes and omits some of them. Counted here are over 45,000 clones, around 82% occurring once; the ten biggest clones make up 2% to 3%. Sequencing was carried out using PBMCs. The receptors derive from a boy younger than 18 in good health and CMV-seropositive. CDR3s include the opening cysteine and the closing phenylalanine or tryptophan. D genes are given only for firm matches. Part of the rows lack a size; the others show once, few, many or a class for expanded clones.

TRBV6-1	TRBD1	TRBJ2-2	NA	CATSQGADTGELFF	TGTGCCACCTCCCAGGGGGCGGACACCGGGGAGCTGTTTTTT
TRBV27	NA	TRBJ1-5	NA	CASSPSLGNQPQHF	TGTGCCAGCAGTCCCAGCCTAGGCAATCAGCCCCAGCATTTT
TRBV5-4	TRBD2	TRBJ2-3	NA	CASSKAGGGTDTQYF	TGTGCCAGCAGCAAAGCGGGAGGGGGCACAGATACGCAGTATTTT
TRBV4-1	TRBD1	TRBJ1-1	NA	CASSHITGDNTEAFF	TGCGCCAGCAGCCACATTACAGGGGATAACACTGAAGCTTTCTTT
TRBV9	NA	TRBJ1-2	NA	CASSADPQGVRGYTF	TGTGCCAGCAGCGCCGATCCCCAGGGTGTGCGGGGCTACACCTTC
TRBV6-1	TRBD1	TRBJ1-5	NA	CASTPGGRIQPQHF	TGTGCCAGCACACCAGGGGGCAGGATTCAGCCCCAGCATTTT
TRBV4-1	NA	TRBJ1-6	NA	CASSQEGGSRSPLHF	TGCGCCAGCAGCCAAGAGGGGGGATCGAGGTCACCCCTCCACTTT
TRBV5-1	NA	TRBJ2-1	NA	CASSLEAGIYNEQFF	TGCGCCAGCAGCTTGGAAGCAGGGATCTACAATGAGCAGTTCTTC
TRBV14	NA	TRBJ1-3	NA	CAIYRSGNTIYF	TGTGCCATCTATCGCTCTGGAAACACCATATATTTT
TRBV7-8	TRBD1	TRBJ2-7	once	CASSSGQGAYEQYF	TGTGCCAGCAGCTCCGGACAGGGGGCATACGAGCAGTACTTC
TRBV11-1	NA	TRBJ2-7	few	CASRGDSYEQYF	TGTGCCAGTCGAGGCGACTCCTACGAGCAGTACTTC
TRBV7-2	NA	TRBJ2-1	NA	CASSPWTLRDEQFF	TGTGCCAGCAGCCCTTGGACCCTGAGGGATGAGCAGTTCTTC